This entry concerns a single TCR beta chain. This record comes from a study of blood T cell repertoires in COVID-19. Study information: Acute-phase and convalescent COVID-19 samples originated in the United States, Italy and Spain. PBMCs, B-cell-depleted T cells, or T cells provided the cDNA or gDNA that made up the material.

CDR3 length: 16 residues. Germline-derived CDR1 and CDR2 are SNHLY and FYNNEI. Losses at the gene ends were 7 bases for V and 4 bases for J; bases not matched to a gene: 14. In the original workflow: Cell counts per sample came from amplifying reference gene primers. Profiling relied on immunoSEQ multiplex PCR, and the TCRdb table lists in-frame clones only, not all of them. D and trimming were read from the DNA, whereas the V and J calls and clone size are those reported in that table. Among 90,000 to 120,000 clones listed, around 64% were seen once. The origin of this receptor is a woman between 35 and 50 years old with acute or convalescent COVID-19. Sequencing was carried out using peripheral blood. The chain uses TRBV2 and TRBJ2-7; TRBD2 matches 9 bases. CDR3 sequence (DNA): TGTGCCAGCAAACAGCGGCCTAGCGGGGCGGGATACGAGCAGTACTTC. It is translated as CASKQRPSGAGYEQYF.